This TCR beta chain was documented in a study of blood T cell repertoires in COVID-19. The V gene lost 4 bases and the J gene lost 3 bases, with 13 bases spanning the gap. From germline, CDR1 is SGHVS and CDR2 FNYEAQ. The length of the CDR3 is 15 residues. Grouping used clinical history reported by participants in a survey and questionnaire. The repertoire was sequenced with immunoSEQ multiplex PCR; TCRdb's copy has only in-frame clones and lacks some. The sample carries roughly 300,000 clones, about 85% recorded once. The sample taken for sequencing was PBMCs or T cells enriched from blood (not recorded which). This rearrangement joins TRBV7-6 to TRBJ1-5, with D tentatively TRBD1 (6 bases). This TCR was recovered from a woman aged 25 to 45 who had recovered from COVID-19. The CDR3 loop is CASSSQGRANQPQHF. CDR3 nucleotide sequence: TGTGCCAGCAGCTCCCAGGGGAGGGCCAATCAGCCCCAGCATTTT.